This T cell receptor beta chain is drawn from a study of T cell repertoires in cytomegalovirus infection. Study overall: Evidence of both CMV infection and a matching HLA type came from public TCR beta signatures.

As regards this clonotype: Its antigen is still unknown.

A single record per CDR3 protein comes from TCRdb applying MiXCR to the reads. Among roughly 860,000 distinct CDR3 sequences listed, about 33% were seen once. The sample here was cultured CD8+ T cells from PBMCs, taken from culture after CMV antigen stimulation. The TCR was taken from a human donor in good health (CMV status not recorded). Some clones in this sample may be carry-over from other donors' samples.

This CDR3 is CASSLSPSGENIQYF. The DNA of the CDR3 is TGTGCCAGCAGTTTATCACCTAGCGGGGAAAACATTCAGTACTTC. The V and J genes are TRBV27 and TRBJ2-4, with 9 bases identical to TRBD2. J was trimmed by 5 bases and V by 0 bases; bases with no gene match: 2. CDR1 and CDR2 from the germline V gene are MNHEY and SMNVEV (reference sequence). The CDR3 is 15 residues long.